The 32 T cell receptor beta chains in this list originate from one sample, sequenced in a study of blood T cell repertoires in COVID-19. Assay used: immunoSEQ multiplex PCR; TCRdb lists only in-frame clones, some missing. The sample consists of 400,000 to 500,000 clones, around nine tenths of them appearing once. Sequenced sample: PBMCs or T cells enriched from blood (not recorded which). The receptor set was obtained from a woman between 18 and 29 years old who had been exposed to COVID-19.

The V call is TRBV29-1, the J call TRBJ2-3; TRBD2 matches 8 bases. With 4 bases clipped from V and 2 bases from J, the junction kept 5 bases outside the gene matches. Germline CDR1 reads SQVTM; CDR2 reads ANQGSEA. The CDR3 loop spans 14 amino acids. The CDR3 loop reads CSVAAGAITDTQYF. For the CDR3, the DNA is TGCAGCGTTGCAGCGGGGGCAATCACAGATACGCAGTATTTT.

The chain links TRBV19 to TRBJ2-7, with D perhaps TRBD1 (6 bases). Germline values: CDR1 LNHDA, CDR2 SQIVND (reference sequence). V lost 4 bases and J 0 bases, leaving 10 bases between the germline ends. The CDR3 is 14 amino acids. CDR3 amino acids: CASSKGGHSYEQYF. CDR3 nucleotides: TGTGCCAGTAGTAAAGGGGGTCACTCCTACGAGCAGTACTTC.

The genes are TRBV14 and TRBJ2-7; 11 nucleotides line up with TRBD1. CDR3 length: 17 amino acids. Germline assignment: CDR1 SGHDN and CDR2 FVKESK. The V gene end was trimmed by 3 bases and the J gene end by 4 bases; junction bases not matched to a gene: 11. CDR3: CASSQLIGQGAGYEQYF. The CDR3 bases are TGTGCCAGCAGCCAGCTGATCGGACAGGGGGCTGGTTACGAGCAGTACTTC.

A single count supports this clone. CDR3 DNA: TGCGCCAGCAGCCATAGGACTAGCGGGGGAAACAATGAGCAGTTCTTC. It translates to CASSHRTSGGNNEQFF. V is TRBV4-1 and J is TRBJ2-1, with TRBD2 identical over 13 bases. Germline V gene lookup returns CDR1 MGHRA and CDR2 YSYEKL. V gave up 3 bases and J gave up 5 bases; unmatched junction bases: 4. The length of the CDR3 is 16 residues.

This chain uses TRBV18 with TRBJ2-7; no clear D. The germline V gene encodes CDR1 KGHSH and CDR2 LQKENI. This CDR3 spans 11 amino acids. V was cut by 2 bases and J by 5 bases, with 4 bases left in between. In DNA form, the CDR3 reads TGTGCCAGCTCACCAGAGCACGAGCAGTACTTC. Protein product: CASSPEHEQYF.

The chain employs TRBV3-1 (or the pseudogene TRBV3-2) and TRBJ2-7; 16 bases are shared with TRBD2. This CDR3 is 20 amino acids long. Per germline, CDR1 LGHDT and CDR2 YNNKEL (reference sequence). With 6 bases clipped from V and 2 bases from J, the junction kept 16 bases outside the gene matches. CDR3 bases: TGTGCCAGCAGTCCATACCGGAAGGGACTAGCGGGGGGGAAAGCCTACGAGCAGTACTTC. It yields the protein CASSPYRKGLAGGKAYEQYF.

This rearrangement joins TRBV6-5 to TRBJ2-5, with D perhaps TRBD1 (5 bases). Germline V gene sequence: CDR1 MNHEY, CDR2 SVGAGI. The V gene lost 2 bases and the J gene lost 3 bases, with 7 bases spanning the gap. The CDR3 loop spans 13 amino acids. The CDR3 is CASSYPGKETQYF. CDR3 coding DNA: TGTGCCAGCAGTTACCCAGGGAAAGAGACCCAGTACTTC.

The rearrangement uses TRBV6-5 and TRBJ1-1; the D gene is possibly TRBD1 (6 bases). Germline lookup yields CDR1 MNHEY and CDR2 SVGAGI. The CDR3 is 15 residues long. Trimming removed 6 bases at V and 2 bases at J, with 16 bases between. CDR3 loop: CASRGDIHLNTEAFF. The CDR3 DNA reads TGTGCCAGCAGAGGGGACATACACCTAAACACTGAAGCTTTCTTT.

V and J are TRBV5-4 and TRBJ1-2, with TRBD1 as a possible D gene (6 bases). The CDR3 length is 14 residues. V shed 3 bases and J shed 7 bases, with 16 bases lying between them. Per germline, CDR1 SGHNT and CDR2 YYREEE (reference sequence). CDR3 nucleotide sequence: TGTGCCAGCAGCTACAGGGCGGTGGTGACTGGCTACACCTTC. Translation: CASSYRAVVTGYTF.

This chain uses TRBV29-1 with TRBJ2-7, with a tentative D call TRBD1 (6 bases). The CDR3 contains 16 residues. Between the trimmed V and J ends, which lost 4 bases and 2 bases, there was a span of 21 bases. Per the germline V gene, CDR1 is SQVTM and CDR2 is ANQGSEA. The CDR3 DNA reads TGCAGCGTTGTGCGAGGGGGAAGGGGACCCGCCTACGAGCAGTACTTC. This sequence encodes CSVVRGGRGPAYEQYF.

CDR3 coding DNA: TGTGCCAGCAGCCACATCGCCTTGAGATCAACTAATGAAAAACTGTTTTTT. Its protein is CASSHIALRSTNEKLFF. The chain has TRBV3-1 (or the pseudogene TRBV3-2) and TRBJ1-4; D unclear. Germline loops: CDR1 LGHDT, CDR2 YNNKEL (reference sequence). The CDR3 is 17 amino acids. Trimming cost V 3 bases and J 0 bases, with 14 bases left between them.

The chain recombines TRBV28 with TRBJ2-7; weak D call: TRBD1 (5 bases). The CDR3 loop spans 12 amino acids. Looked up from germline, CDR1 is MDHEN and CDR2 is SYDVKM. The ends were cut back, 8 bases at V and 2 bases at J, with 10 bases in the middle. The CDR3 sequence: CASERTTYEQYF. The CDR3 bases are TGTGCCAGCGAACGGACAACCTACGAGCAGTACTTC. Using reference TRBV28 and TRBJ2-7 for the parts outside the CDR3, the full variable domain is DVKVTQSSRYLVKRTGEKVFLECVQDMDHENMFWYRQDPGLGLRLIYFSYDVKMKEKGDIPEGYSVSREKKERFSLILESASTNQTSMYLCASERTTYEQYFGPGTRLTVT.

The sample holds a few counts of this clone. The chain is built from TRBV7-9 and TRBJ2-2; 7 bases line up with TRBD2. The CDR3 has 16 amino acids. Germline V lookup: CDR1 SEHNR, CDR2 FQNEAQ (reference sequence). After removal of 1 base from V and 1 base from J, the junction contained 3 bases not matched to a gene. The DNA for the CDR3 is TGTGCCAGCAGCTTAGGAGCTAGCGGGAACACCGGGGAGCTGTTTTTT. It codes for CASSLGASGNTGELFF.

The V call is TRBV29-1, the J call TRBJ1-1; perhaps TRBD1 as D (6 bases). V shed 5 bases and J shed 8 bases, with 12 bases lying between them. The CDR3 consists of 11 residues. Germline V gives CDR1 SQVTM, CDR2 ANQGSEA. The CDR3 DNA follows: TGCAGCGTTCAGGGGTCCGGCGAAGCTTTCTTT. Translated, it gives CSVQGSGEAFF. Variable domain in full (rest from reference TRBV29-1 and TRBJ1-1): SAVISQKPSRDICQRGTSLTIQCQVDSQVTMMFWYRQQPGQSLTLIATANQGSEATYESGFVIDKFPISRPNLTFSTLTVSNMSPEDSSIYLCSVQGSGEAFFGQGTRLTVV.

V is TRBV7-2 and J is TRBJ2-1, with TRBD2 matching over 9 bases. J lost 3 bases, V lost 3 bases, and 3 bases had no gene match. The CDR3 has 15 residues. Germline V gene sequence: CDR1 SGHTA, CDR2 FQGNSA. This chain's CDR3 is CASSFSGSFYNEQFF. The CDR3 nucleotides are TGTGCCAGCAGCTTTAGCGGGAGTTTCTACAATGAGCAGTTCTTC.

This sequence joins TRBV4-1 and TRBJ2-2; TRBD1 matches at 8 bases. The CDR3 runs to 16 residues. Trimming cost V 4 bases and J 0 bases; bases outside gene matches: 4. Germline lookup yields CDR1 MGHRA and CDR2 YSYEKL. The CDR3 DNA is TGCGCCAGCAGCCCTAGACAGGGGCCGAACACCGGGGAGCTGTTTTTT. This sequence encodes CASSPRQGPNTGELFF.

The chain couples TRBV10-1 to TRBJ2-1, with 13 bases identical to TRBD2. The germline CDR1 and CDR2 sequences are WNHNN and SYGVQD (reference sequence). V was clipped by 2 bases and J by 12 bases; unmatched bases: 13. This CDR3 has 17 residues. CDR3 amino acids: CASSEARRTSGSYGQFF. The CDR3 nucleotides read TGCGCCAGCAGTGAGGCCCGACGGACTAGCGGGAGTTACGGGCAGTTCTTC.

The rearrangement links TRBV11-1 to TRBJ1-1; 7 bases align to TRBD1. Per the germline V gene, CDR1 is SGHAT and CDR2 is FQDESV (reference sequence). This CDR3 contains 14 residues. The V gene end was trimmed by 5 bases and the J gene end by 1 base; junction bases not matched to a gene: 4. The CDR3 nucleotides read TGTGCCAGCAGCCCCCAGGGGGGGAACACTGAAGCTTTCTTT. This encodes CASSPQGGNTEAFF. Full variable domain (outside the CDR3, taken from reference TRBV11-1 and TRBJ1-1): EAEVAQSPRYKITEKSQAVAFWCDPISGHATLYWYRQILGQGPELLVQFQDESVVDDSQLPKDRFSAERLKGVDSTLKIQPAELGDSAMYLCASSPQGGNTEAFFGQGTRLTVV.

The genes are TRBV2 and TRBJ2-1, with D tentatively TRBD2 (6 bases). Germline V CDR1 and CDR2: SNHLY, FYNNEI. The CDR3 is 13 residues long. Deletions cut 11 bases from V and 5 bases from J, with 16 bases between. CDR3 coding DNA: TGTGCCCGAGCTTCGGGGGTCAACAATGAGCAGTTCTTC. Its translation is CARASGVNNEQFF.

This clone was seen a handful of times. V and J are TRBV2 and TRBJ1-2, with D tentatively TRBD1 (6 bases). The germline V and J ends were trimmed by 0 bases and 4 bases, with 9 bases remaining between them. Looked up from germline, CDR1 is SNHLY and CDR2 is FYNNEI. The CDR3 has 14 amino acids. DNA of the CDR3: TGTGCCAGCAGTGAAGCAGGGACAAGCTATGGCTACACCTTC. Translated: CASSEAGTSYGYTF. Combining the CDR3 with reference TRBV2 and TRBJ1-2 gives the whole variable domain EPEVTQTPSHQVTQMGQEVILRCVPISNHLYFYWYRQILGQKVEFLVSFYNNEISEKSEIFDDQFSVERPDGSNFTLKIRSTKLEDSAMYFCASSEAGTSYGYTFGSGTRLTVV.

The V and J genes are TRBV7-2 and TRBJ2-7; TRBD2 aligns across 8 bases. The CDR3 sequence is 14 residues long. The germline V gene encodes CDR1 SGHTA and CDR2 FQGNSA. V lost 5 bases and J lost 4; bases outside the gene matches: 7. CDR3 sequence (DNA): TGTGCCAGCAGCACCCAGCGGGGGTGGTACGAGCAGTACTTC. Its protein product is CASSTQRGWYEQYF.

The V call is TRBV7-8, the J call TRBJ1-6, with D possibly TRBD1 on 6 matching bases. This CDR3 region has 15 residues. Germline lookup yields CDR1 SGHVS and CDR2 FQNEAQ. Trimming cost V 2 bases and J 7 bases, with 12 bases left between them. CDR3 loop: CASSLSPQGNSPLHF. The CDR3 nucleotides read TGTGCCAGCAGCTTATCACCGCAGGGGAATTCACCCCTCCACTTT.

The chain combines TRBV19 with TRBJ2-1, with a possible D match to TRBD2 (6 bases). Germline V lookup: CDR1 LNHDA, CDR2 SQIVND (reference sequence). V was cut by 3 bases and J by 1 base, with 10 bases left in between. This CDR3 has 15 residues. CDR3 nucleotides: TGTGCCAGTAGTATTTGGGGGGAGTCCTACAATGAGCAGTTCTTC. Its protein is CASSIWGESYNEQFF.

This clone appeared a single time. The gene calls are TRBV4-1 and TRBJ1-2, with no clear D. CDR1 is MGHRA, CDR2 YSYEKL, per germline. The CDR3 covers 14 residues. V lost 3 bases, J lost 5 bases, and 13 bases lay in between. The chain's CDR3 is CASSHPAKRYGYTF. The DNA of the CDR3 is TGCGCCAGCAGCCACCCCGCCAAGAGATATGGCTACACCTTC.

V usage is TRBV29-1 and J usage is TRBJ2-7, with 8 bases that match TRBD1. Germline lookup yields CDR1 SQVTM and CDR2 ANQGSEA. There are 13 residues in the CDR3. With V trimmed by 7 bases and J by 3 bases, 8 bases remained unmatched. CDR3 nucleotides: TGCAGCGCCATGACAGGGGACCACTACGAGCAGTACTTC. Its protein product is CSAMTGDHYEQYF.

This clone has a single count. CDR3 protein: CASSQYGQSYEQYF. The CDR3 coding sequence is TGTGCCAGCTCACAGTATGGACAGTCCTACGAGCAGTACTTC. This chain connects TRBV18 to TRBJ2-7; D may be TRBD1 (6 bases). The CDR3 is made up of 14 amino acids. The germline gives CDR1 KGHSH, CDR2 LQKENI. With 4 bases removed from V and 1 base from J, the gap between germline ends came to 11 bases.

This rearrangement joins TRBV6-5 to TRBJ2-3; tentatively, D is TRBD1 (6 bases). Germline CDR1 reads MNHEY; CDR2 reads SVGAGI. The CDR3 spans 14 residues. Trimming stripped 6 bases from V and 2 bases from J, with 12 bases between. As DNA, the CDR3 is TGTGCCAGCAGGACCACAGGGAACACAGATACGCAGTATTTT. Its translation: CASRTTGNTDTQYF.

V usage is TRBV7-2 and J usage is TRBJ2-3; maybe TRBD2 (5 bases). Germline-derived CDR1 and CDR2 are SGHTA and FQGNSA. V lost 3 bases, J lost 14 bases, and 18 bases lay in between. This CDR3 is built from 13 residues. CDR3 protein: CASSLEAGLFRYF. DNA of the CDR3: TGTGCCAGCAGCTTGGAAGCAGGACTTTTTCGGTATTTT.

This clone was seen a few times. The chain uses TRBV18 and TRBJ1-6; the D is unclear. Germline CDR1 and CDR2: KGHSH and LQKENI. The CDR3 contains 18 residues. Trimming pared 6 bases from V and 0 bases from J, leaving 18 bases between. In DNA, the CDR3 is TGTGCCAGCTCCCCTTACCGCGTGGGAGACTCCTATAATTCACCCCTCCACTTT. Translating it yields CASSPYRVGDSYNSPLHF.

The chain recombines TRBV9 with TRBJ2-3; D is unresolved. The V and J ends lost 5 bases and 2 bases respectively, with 15 bases between them. The germline V gene has CDR1 SGDLS and CDR2 YYNGEE. The CDR3 extends over 15 amino acids. The CDR3 here is CASRLGVIPTDTQYF. As DNA, the CDR3 is TGTGCCAGCAGGCTAGGCGTGATCCCCACAGATACGCAGTATTTT. The whole variable domain, filled in from reference TRBV9 and TRBJ2-3, reads DSGVTQTPKHLITATGQRVTLRCSPRSGDLSVYWYQQSLDQGLQFLIQYYNGEERAKGNILERFSAQQFPDLHSELNLSSLELGDSALYFCASRLGVIPTDTQYFGPGTRLTVL.

This sequence joins TRBV2 and TRBJ2-1; 13 nucleotides agree with TRBD2. V shed 0 bases, J shed 6 bases, and the junction held 11 bases outside the gene matches. This CDR3 spans 19 amino acids. Germline V gives CDR1 SNHLY, CDR2 FYNNEI. This chain's CDR3 is CASSEATSGGYRSVNEQFF. CDR3 DNA sequence: TGTGCCAGCAGTGAAGCGACTAGCGGGGGGTATAGGAGTGTCAATGAGCAGTTCTTC.

This clone was observed a single time. V is TRBV12-3 or TRBV12-4 and J is TRBJ2-3; maybe TRBD2 (5 bases). V lost 5 bases and J lost 2, with 8 bases in between. The CDR3 is 13 amino acids. DNA for the CDR3: TGTGCCAGCAGTCGGGATTTCACAGATACGCAGTATTTT. Amino acids: CASSRDFTDTQYF.